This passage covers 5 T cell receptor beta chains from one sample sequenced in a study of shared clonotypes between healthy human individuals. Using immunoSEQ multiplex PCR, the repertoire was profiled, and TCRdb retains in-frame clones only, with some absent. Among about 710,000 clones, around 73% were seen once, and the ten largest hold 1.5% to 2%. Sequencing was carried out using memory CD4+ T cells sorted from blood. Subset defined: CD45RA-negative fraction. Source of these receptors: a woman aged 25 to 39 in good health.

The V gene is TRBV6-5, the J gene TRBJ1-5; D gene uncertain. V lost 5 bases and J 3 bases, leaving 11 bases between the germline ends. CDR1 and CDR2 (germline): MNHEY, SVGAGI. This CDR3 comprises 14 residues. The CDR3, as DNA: TGTGCCAGCAGTACAGTGGGGATCAATCAGCCCCAGCATTTT. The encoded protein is CASSTVGINQPQHF.

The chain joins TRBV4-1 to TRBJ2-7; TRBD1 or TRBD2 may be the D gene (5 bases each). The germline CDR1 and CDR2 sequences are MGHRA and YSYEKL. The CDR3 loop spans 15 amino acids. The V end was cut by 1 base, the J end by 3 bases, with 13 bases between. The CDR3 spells CASSQAAGTRYEQYF. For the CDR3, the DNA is TGCGCCAGCAGCCAAGCGGCAGGGACGCGCTACGAGCAGTACTTC.

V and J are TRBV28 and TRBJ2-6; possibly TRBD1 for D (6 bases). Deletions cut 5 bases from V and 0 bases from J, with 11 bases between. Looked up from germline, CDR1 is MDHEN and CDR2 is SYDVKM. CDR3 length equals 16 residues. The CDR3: CASSRDIFSGANVLTF. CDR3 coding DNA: TGTGCCAGCAGTCGGGACATCTTCTCTGGGGCCAACGTCCTGACTTTC.

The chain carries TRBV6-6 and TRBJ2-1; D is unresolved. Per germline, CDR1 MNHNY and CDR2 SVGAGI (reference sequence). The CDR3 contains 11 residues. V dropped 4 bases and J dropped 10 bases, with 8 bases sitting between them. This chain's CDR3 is CASSSVEEQFF. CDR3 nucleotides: TGTGCCAGCAGTTCAGTGGAGGAGCAGTTCTTC.

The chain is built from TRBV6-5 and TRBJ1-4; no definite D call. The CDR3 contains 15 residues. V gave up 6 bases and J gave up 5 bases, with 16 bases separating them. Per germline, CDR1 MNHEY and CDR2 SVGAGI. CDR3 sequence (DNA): TGTGCCAGCAGCCTACTCGGTTCGTCGAATGAAAAACTGTTTTTT. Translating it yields CASSLLGSSNEKLFF.